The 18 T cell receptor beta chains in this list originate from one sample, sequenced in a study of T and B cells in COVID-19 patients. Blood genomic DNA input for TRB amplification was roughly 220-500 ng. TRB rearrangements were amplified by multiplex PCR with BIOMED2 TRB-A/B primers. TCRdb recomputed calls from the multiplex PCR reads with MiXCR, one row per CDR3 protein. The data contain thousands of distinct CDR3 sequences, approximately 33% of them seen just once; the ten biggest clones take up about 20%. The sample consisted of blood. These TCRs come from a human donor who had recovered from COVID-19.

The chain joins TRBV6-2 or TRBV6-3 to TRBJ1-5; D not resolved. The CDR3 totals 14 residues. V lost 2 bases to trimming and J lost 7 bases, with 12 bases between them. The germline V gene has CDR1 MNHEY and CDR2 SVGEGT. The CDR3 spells CASSYARIGQPQHF. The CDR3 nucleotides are TGTGCCAGCAGTTACGCCCGGATTGGACAGCCCCAGCATTTT.

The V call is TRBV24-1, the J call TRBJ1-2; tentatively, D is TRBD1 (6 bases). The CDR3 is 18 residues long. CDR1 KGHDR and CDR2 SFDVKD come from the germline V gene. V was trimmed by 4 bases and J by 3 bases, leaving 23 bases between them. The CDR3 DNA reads TGTGCCACCAGTGACCCGGGACGGCCTGGGGACAACGACTATGGCTACACCTTC. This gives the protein CATSDPGRPGDNDYGYTF.

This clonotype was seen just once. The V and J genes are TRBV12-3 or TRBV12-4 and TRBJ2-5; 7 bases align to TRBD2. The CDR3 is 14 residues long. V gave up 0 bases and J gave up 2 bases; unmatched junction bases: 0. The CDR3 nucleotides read TGTGCCAGCAGTTTAGCGGGGGGGCAAGAGACCCAGTACTTC. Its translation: CASSLAGGQETQYF.

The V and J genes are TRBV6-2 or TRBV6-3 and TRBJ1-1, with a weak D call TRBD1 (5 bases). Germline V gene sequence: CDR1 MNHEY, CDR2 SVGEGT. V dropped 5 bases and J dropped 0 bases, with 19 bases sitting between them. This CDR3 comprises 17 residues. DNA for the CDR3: TGTGCCAGCAGTCCGACGGCAGGGTGGATTGTGAACACTGAAGCTTTCTTT. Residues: CASSPTAGWIVNTEAFF.

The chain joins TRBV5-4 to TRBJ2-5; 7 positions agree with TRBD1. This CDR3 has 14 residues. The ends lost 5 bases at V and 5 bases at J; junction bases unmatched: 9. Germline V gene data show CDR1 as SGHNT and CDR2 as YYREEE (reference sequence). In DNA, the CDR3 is TGTGCCAGCAGTCCTACAGGGGAATGGGAGACCCAGTACTTC. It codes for CASSPTGEWETQYF.

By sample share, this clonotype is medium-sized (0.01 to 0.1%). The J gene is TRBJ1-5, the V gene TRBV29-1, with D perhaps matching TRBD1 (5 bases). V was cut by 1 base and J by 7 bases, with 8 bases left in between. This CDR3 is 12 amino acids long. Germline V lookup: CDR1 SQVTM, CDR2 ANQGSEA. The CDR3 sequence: CSVEGGDQPQHF. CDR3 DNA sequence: TGCAGCGTTGAAGGCGGGGACCAGCCCCAGCATTTT.

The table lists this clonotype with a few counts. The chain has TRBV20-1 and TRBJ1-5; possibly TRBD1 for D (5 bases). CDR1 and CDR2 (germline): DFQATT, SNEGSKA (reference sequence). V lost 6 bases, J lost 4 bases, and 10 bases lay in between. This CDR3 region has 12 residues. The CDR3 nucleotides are TGCAGTGCCCAGCGGGGGAATCAGCCCCAGCATTTT. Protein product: CSAQRGNQPQHF.

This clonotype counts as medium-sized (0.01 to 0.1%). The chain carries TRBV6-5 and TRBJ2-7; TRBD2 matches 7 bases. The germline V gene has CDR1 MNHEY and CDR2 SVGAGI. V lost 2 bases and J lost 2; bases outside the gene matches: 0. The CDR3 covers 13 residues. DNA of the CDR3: TGTGCCAGCAGTTACCGGGAGGCCTACGAGCAGTACTTC. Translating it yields CASSYREAYEQYF.

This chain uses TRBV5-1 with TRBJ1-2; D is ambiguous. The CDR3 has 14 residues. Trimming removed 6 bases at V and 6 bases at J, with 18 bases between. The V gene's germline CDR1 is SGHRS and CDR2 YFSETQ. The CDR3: CASNQGMGTDGYTF. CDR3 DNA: TGCGCCAGCAACCAAGGGATGGGTACGGATGGCTACACCTTC.

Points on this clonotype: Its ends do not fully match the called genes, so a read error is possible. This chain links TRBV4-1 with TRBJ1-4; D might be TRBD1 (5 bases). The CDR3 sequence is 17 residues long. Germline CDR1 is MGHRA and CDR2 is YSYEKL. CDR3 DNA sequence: TGTGCCAGCAGCCAGTTGAGGGGAGGAGCAACTAATGAAAAACTGTTTTTT. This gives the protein CASSQLRGGATNEKLFF.

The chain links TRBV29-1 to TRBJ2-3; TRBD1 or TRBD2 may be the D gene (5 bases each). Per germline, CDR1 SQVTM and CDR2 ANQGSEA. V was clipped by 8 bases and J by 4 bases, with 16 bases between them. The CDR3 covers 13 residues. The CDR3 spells CSLRQGGSDTQYF. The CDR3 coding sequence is TGCAGCCTTCGGCAGGGCGGGTCAGATACGCAGTATTTT.

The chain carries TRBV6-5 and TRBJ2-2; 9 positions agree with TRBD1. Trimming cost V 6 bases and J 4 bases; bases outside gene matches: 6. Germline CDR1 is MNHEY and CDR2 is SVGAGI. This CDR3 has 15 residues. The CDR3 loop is CASSSGTGTTGELFF. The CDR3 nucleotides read TGTGCCAGCAGCTCCGGGACAGGGACCACCGGGGAGCTGTTTTTT.

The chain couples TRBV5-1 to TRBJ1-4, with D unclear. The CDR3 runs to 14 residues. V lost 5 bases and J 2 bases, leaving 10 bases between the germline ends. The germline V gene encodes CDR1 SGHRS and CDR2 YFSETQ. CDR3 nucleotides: TGCGCCAGCAGGACCGGAGATACTAATGAAAAACTGTTTTTT. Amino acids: CASRTGDTNEKLFF.

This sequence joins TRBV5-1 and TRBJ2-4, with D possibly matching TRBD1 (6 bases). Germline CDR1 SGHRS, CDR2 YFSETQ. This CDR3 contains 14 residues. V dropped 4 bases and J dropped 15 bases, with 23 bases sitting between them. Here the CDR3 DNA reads TGCGCCAGCAGCCCTTCCCGGCCCACAGGGACGACGTACTTC. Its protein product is CASSPSRPTGTTYF.

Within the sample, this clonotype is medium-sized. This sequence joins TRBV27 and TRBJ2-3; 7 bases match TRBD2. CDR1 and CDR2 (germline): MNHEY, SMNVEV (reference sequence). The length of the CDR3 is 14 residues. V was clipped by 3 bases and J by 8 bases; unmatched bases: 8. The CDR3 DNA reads TGTGCCAGCAGTTTTACCAGCGGGGCGGGTACGCAGTATTTT. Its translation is CASSFTSGAGTQYF.

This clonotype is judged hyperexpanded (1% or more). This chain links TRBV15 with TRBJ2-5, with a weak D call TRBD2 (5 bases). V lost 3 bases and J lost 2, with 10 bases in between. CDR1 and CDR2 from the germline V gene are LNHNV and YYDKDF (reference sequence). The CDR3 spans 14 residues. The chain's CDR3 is CATSRDSPQETQYF. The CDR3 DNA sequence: TGTGCCACCAGCAGGGACTCCCCGCAAGAGACCCAGTACTTC.

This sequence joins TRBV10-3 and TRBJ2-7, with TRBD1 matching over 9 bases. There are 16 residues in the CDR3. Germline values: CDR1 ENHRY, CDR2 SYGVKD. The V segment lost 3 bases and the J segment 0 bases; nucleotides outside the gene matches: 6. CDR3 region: CAISDPGQGNSYEQYF. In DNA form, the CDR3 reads TGTGCCATCAGTGATCCGGGACAGGGAAACTCCTACGAGCAGTACTTC.

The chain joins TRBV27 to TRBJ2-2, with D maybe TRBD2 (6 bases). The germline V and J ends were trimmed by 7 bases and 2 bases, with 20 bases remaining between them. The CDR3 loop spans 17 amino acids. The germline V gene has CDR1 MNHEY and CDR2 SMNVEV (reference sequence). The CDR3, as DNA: TGTGCCAGCACCCTACGCGGTGGGGGGACCAACACCGGGGAGCTGTTTTTT. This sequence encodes CASTLRGGGTNTGELFF.